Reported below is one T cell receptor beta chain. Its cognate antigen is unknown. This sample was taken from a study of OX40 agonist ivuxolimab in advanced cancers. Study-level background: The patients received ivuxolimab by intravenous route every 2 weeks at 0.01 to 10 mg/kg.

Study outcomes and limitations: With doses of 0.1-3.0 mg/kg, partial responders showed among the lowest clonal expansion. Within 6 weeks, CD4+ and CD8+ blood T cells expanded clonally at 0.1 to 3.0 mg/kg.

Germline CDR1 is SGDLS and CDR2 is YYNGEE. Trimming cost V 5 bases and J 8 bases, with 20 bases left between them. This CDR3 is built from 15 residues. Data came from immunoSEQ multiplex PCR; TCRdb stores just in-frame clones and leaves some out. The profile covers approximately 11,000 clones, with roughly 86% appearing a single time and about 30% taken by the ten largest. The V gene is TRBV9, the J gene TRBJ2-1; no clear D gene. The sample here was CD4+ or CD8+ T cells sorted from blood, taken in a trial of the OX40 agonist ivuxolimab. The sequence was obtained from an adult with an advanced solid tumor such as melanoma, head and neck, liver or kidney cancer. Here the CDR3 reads CASSSSGVQLHEQFF. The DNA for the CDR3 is TGTGCCAGCAGTTCCTCCGGAGTACAGTTACATGAGCAGTTCTTC.